Listed below are T cell receptor beta chains from one sample, sequenced in a study of T cell changes during pregnancy in multiple sclerosis. The repertoire was sequenced with immunoSEQ multiplex PCR; TCRdb's copy has only in-frame clones and lacks some. Of about 88,000 clones listed, roughly nine tenths were seen once; the top ten hold about 1.6%. Sequencing was performed on peripheral blood, taken in the first trimester of pregnancy. The receptors here all came from a female donor with multiple sclerosis, enrolled in a pregnancy study. The CDR3 runs from the conserved cysteine through the conserved F or W. The D gene is left open where the match is weak. The size entry is marked missing in some rows and otherwise reads once, few, many or a size class.

V,D,size,J,CDR3,DNA
TRBV6-5,-,-,TRBJ2-2,CASGRANTGELFF,TGTGCCAGCGGCAGGGCGAACACCGGGGAGCTGTTTTTT
TRBV7-9,TRBD1,-,TRBJ2-2,CASSQGEQGDGGELFF,TGTGCCAGCAGCCAGGGTGAACAGGGGGACGGCGGGGAGCTGTTTTTT
TRBV19,-,-,TRBJ2-7,CASTGGGVEQYF,TGTGCCAGCACAGGGGGGGGAGTCGAGCAGTACTTC
TRBV27,TRBD2,-,TRBJ2-1,CASSLGGAGGLSEQFF,TGTGCCAGCAGTTTAGGAGGCGCGGGAGGTTTGAGTGAGCAGTTCTTC
TRBV15,-,-,TRBJ2-3,CATSRDQADTQYF,TGTGCCACCAGCAGAGATCAGGCAGATACGCAGTATTTT
TRBV28,TRBD1,-,TRBJ1-2,CASSQGTDNYGYTF,TGTGCCAGCAGCCAAGGGACAGATAACTATGGCTACACCTTC
TRBV5-8,TRBD1,-,TRBJ1-5,CASSPGTGADQPQHF,TGTGCCAGCAGCCCCGGGACAGGGGCAGATCAGCCCCAGCATTTT
TRBV5-4,-,-,TRBJ2-7,CASSRRGEQYF,TGTGCCAGCAGCCGGAGAGGCGAGCAGTACTTC
TRBV5-4,TRBD2,-,TRBJ2-1,CASSPIGRAVDNEQFF,TGTGCCAGCAGTCCTATCGGGAGGGCCGTAGACAATGAGCAGTTCTTC
TRBV15,-,-,TRBJ1-5,CATSRRNQPQHF,TGTGCCACCAGCAGACGTAATCAGCCCCAGCATTTT
TRBV19,-,-,TRBJ1-5,CASSMSGGQPQHF,TGTGCCAGTAGTATGTCGGGGGGGCAGCCCCAGCATTTT
TRBV10-3,-,-,TRBJ2-7,CAISDPTGASYEQYF,TGTGCCATCAGTGACCCGACAGGCGCCTCCTACGAGCAGTACTTC
TRBV11-2,TRBD1,few,TRBJ2-7,CASSLTDRGYEQYF,TGTGCCAGCAGCCTAACGGACAGGGGTTACGAGCAGTACTTC
TRBV19,-,once,TRBJ2-7,CASSIASPAYEQYF,TGTGCCAGTAGTATCGCATCCCCAGCCTACGAGCAGTACTTC
TRBV18,-,-,TRBJ2-3,CASSVYTDTQYF,TGTGCCAGTAGCGTATACACAGATACGCAGTATTTT